This TCR beta chain was profiled in a study of blood T cell repertoires in COVID-19. Using immunoSEQ multiplex PCR, the repertoire was profiled, and TCRdb retains in-frame clones only, with some absent. This sample has under 250,000 clones, with around 86% found just once. On this clone itself: Other nucleotide sequences in the sample specify the same CDR3.

Germline values: CDR1 LNHDA, CDR2 SQIVND (reference sequence). V was clipped by 4 bases and J by 4 bases; unmatched bases: 2. The CDR3 contains 14 residues. The rearrangement links TRBV19 to TRBJ1-5, with TRBD1 matching 9 bases. This clonotype originated in a woman over 75 with COVID-19, enrolled during active disease. Sequences were obtained from peripheral blood. As DNA, the CDR3 is TGTGCCAGTAGTAGACAGGGGGGAAATCAGCCCCAGCATTTT. Translating it yields CASSRQGGNQPQHF.